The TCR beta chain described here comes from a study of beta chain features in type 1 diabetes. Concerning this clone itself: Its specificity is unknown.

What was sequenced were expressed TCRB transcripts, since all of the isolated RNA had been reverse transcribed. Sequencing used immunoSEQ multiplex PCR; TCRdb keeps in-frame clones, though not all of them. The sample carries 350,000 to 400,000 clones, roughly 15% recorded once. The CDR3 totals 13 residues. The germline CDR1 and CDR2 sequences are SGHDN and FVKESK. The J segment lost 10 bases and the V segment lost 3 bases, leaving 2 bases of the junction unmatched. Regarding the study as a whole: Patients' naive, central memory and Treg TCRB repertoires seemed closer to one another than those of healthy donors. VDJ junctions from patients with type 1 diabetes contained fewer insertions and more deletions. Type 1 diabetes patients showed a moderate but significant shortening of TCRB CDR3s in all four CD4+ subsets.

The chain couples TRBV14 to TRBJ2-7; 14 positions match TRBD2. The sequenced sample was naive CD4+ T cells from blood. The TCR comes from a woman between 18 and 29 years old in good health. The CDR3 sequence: CASSQGLAGDQYF. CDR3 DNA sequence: TGTGCCAGCAGCCAGGGACTAGCGGGAGATCAGTACTTC.